This section outlines one TCR beta chain sequence together with its context. The V gene's germline CDR1 is SGHTA and CDR2 FQGNSA. This CDR3 has 18 residues. V trimming: 6 bases; J trimming: 6 bases; junction bases outside the gene matches: 22. The source of the sample is a study of PD-L1 blockade in urothelial cancer. The protocol was immunoSEQ multiplex PCR, while the TCRdb copy is restricted to in-frame clones and leaves out a portion. The profile shows around 33,000 clones, nearly 90% of them singletons. Time point denoted: peripheral blood 6 weeks after treatment start. This specimen was PBMCs, taken around atezolizumab (anti-PD-L1) treatment. This sequence joins TRBV7-2 and TRBJ1-2, with 7 positions matching TRBD1. This receptor was identified in a man at least 80 years old with urothelial cancer. Written as DNA, the CDR3 is TGTGCCAGCAGGCTAAGACAGGGAGTTATGAGGGGAAAGGATGGCTACACCTTC. It yields the protein CASRLRQGVMRGKDGYTF. Variable domain in full (rest from reference TRBV7-2 and TRBJ1-2): GAGVSQSPSNKVTEKGKDVELRCDPISGHTALYWYRQSLGQGLEFLIYFQGNSAPDKSGLPSDRFSAERTGGSVSTLTIQRTQQEDSAVYLCASRLRQGVMRGKDGYTFGSGTRLTVV.